The clone carrying this TCR beta chain was found many times. What it binds is unknown. V dropped 5 bases and J dropped 0; count of bases not matched to a gene: 1. The CDR3 is 14 residues long. The source of the sample is a study of CD8 T cells in ankylosing spondylitis. It was by quantitative 5'-RACE with molecular barcodes that TCR beta libraries were made. MiXCR, run by TCRdb on the 5' RACE reads, gives a single entry per CDR3 protein. The repertoire holds roughly 250,000 distinct CDR3 sequences, roughly a tenth seen once, with roughly 2.5% in the top ten. Study-level results: Reports of some motif variants in reactive arthritis synovial fluid and blood predate this one.

The V and J genes are TRBV12-3 or TRBV12-4 and TRBJ2-1; 7 positions agree with TRBD1. This clonotype was sampled from a male donor with ankylosing spondylitis or in good health (not recorded which). The sample was blood, either unsorted or a sorted T cell fraction (not recorded which). CDR3 region: CASSGTASYNEQFF. DNA of the CDR3: TGTGCCAGCAGTGGGACAGCCTCCTACAATGAGCAGTTCTTC.